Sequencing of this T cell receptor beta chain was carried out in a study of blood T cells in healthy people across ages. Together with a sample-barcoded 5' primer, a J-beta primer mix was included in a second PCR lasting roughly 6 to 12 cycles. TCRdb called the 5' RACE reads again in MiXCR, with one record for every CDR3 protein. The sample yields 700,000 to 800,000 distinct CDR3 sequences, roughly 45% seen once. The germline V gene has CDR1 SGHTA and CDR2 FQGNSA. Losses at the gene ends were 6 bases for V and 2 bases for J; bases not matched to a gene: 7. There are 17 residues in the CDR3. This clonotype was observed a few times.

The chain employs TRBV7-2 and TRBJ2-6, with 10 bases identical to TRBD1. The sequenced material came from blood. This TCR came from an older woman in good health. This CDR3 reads CASRFRQGAAGANVLTF. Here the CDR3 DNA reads TGTGCCAGCAGATTCCGACAGGGGGCGGCTGGGGCCAACGTCCTGACTTTC.